One sample yielded the 26 T cell receptor beta chains listed below, sequenced in a study of cytomegalovirus exposure and HLA in healthy donors. The PCR had 60 Vbeta and 13 Jbeta primers. Produced via immunoSEQ multiplex PCR; TCRdb's table is partial and in-frame only. Counted here are some 190,000 clones, 80% to 90% occurring once; the ten biggest clones make up 1% to 1.5%. Source material: PBMCs. The receptors originated from a young man in good health and CMV-seronegative.

The chain couples TRBV7-9 to TRBJ2-7, with 7 bases identical to TRBD1. This CDR3 spans 14 amino acids. V lost 5 bases and J lost 1; bases outside the gene matches: 5. Germline CDR1 and CDR2: SEHNR and FQNEAQ (reference sequence). The CDR3 bases are TGTGCCAGCAGCCCAAAGACAGGGTCCTACGAGCAGTACTTC. Protein sequence: CASSPKTGSYEQYF.

V is TRBV28 and J is TRBJ2-2, with 8 bases that match TRBD1. CDR3 size: 15 residues. Germline V gene lookup returns CDR1 MDHEN and CDR2 SYDVKM. V lost 2 bases, J lost 4 bases, and 3 bases stayed unmatched. The CDR3 DNA reads TGTGCCAGCAGTTTAGGGACAGGAATCACCGGGGAGCTGTTTTTT. This codes for CASSLGTGITGELFF.

V usage is TRBV6-1 and J usage is TRBJ2-4; TRBD2 matches at 7 bases. The CDR3 runs 16 residues. The germline V gene has CDR1 MNHNS and CDR2 SASEGT. J lost 0 bases, V lost 4 bases, and 6 bases had no gene match. CDR3 coding DNA: TGTGCCAGCAGTGTGCTAGCGGAGCTAGCCAAAAACATTCAGTACTTC. This encodes CASSVLAELAKNIQYF.

A few counts support this clone. This rearrangement joins TRBV28 to TRBJ1-5; D call uncertain. The CDR3 has 14 amino acids. Per the germline V gene, CDR1 is MDHEN and CDR2 is SYDVKM. V lost 5 bases to trimming and J lost 5 bases, with 13 bases between them. The chain's CDR3 is CASSPPGGYQPQHF. The DNA for the CDR3 is TGTGCCAGCAGTCCCCCGGGAGGGTATCAGCCCCAGCATTTT. Combining the CDR3 with reference TRBV28 and TRBJ1-5 gives the whole variable domain DVKVTQSSRYLVKRTGEKVFLECVQDMDHENMFWYRQDPGLGLRLIYFSYDVKMKEKGDIPEGYSVSREKKERFSLILESASTNQTSMYLCASSPPGGYQPQHFGDGTRLSIL.

The chain links TRBV19 to TRBJ2-7; TRBD1 agrees at 12 bases. Germline V gene data show CDR1 as LNHDA and CDR2 as SQIVND (reference sequence). This CDR3 is built from 15 residues. The V and J ends lost 5 bases and 4 bases, in that order; junction bases with no gene match: 6. The chain's CDR3 is CASSAGTGGAYEQYF. In DNA, the CDR3 is TGTGCCAGTAGTGCCGGGACAGGGGGCGCGTACGAGCAGTACTTC.

This chain joins TRBV11-2 and TRBJ1-1; possible D gene TRBD1, 6 bases. This CDR3 contains 12 residues. The V end lost 2 bases, the J end lost 10 bases, and 11 bases lay between the germline ends. Germline values: CDR1 SGHAT, CDR2 FQNNGV. The CDR3 DNA reads as TGTGCCAGCAGCTTATCCGGGGGGCTAGCTTTCTTT. Residues: CASSLSGGLAFF.

This clone has only a few counts. This sequence joins TRBV28 and TRBJ1-1; 8 bases match TRBD1. V lost 6 bases and J lost 4; bases outside the gene matches: 7. Germline V gives CDR1 MDHEN, CDR2 SYDVKM. There are 14 residues in the CDR3. The CDR3 bases are TGTGCCAGCAGCACTCCTACAGGGGGCACTGAAGCTTTCTTT. Residues: CASSTPTGGTEAFF. Supplemented by reference TRBV28 and TRBJ1-1, the full variable domain reads DVKVTQSSRYLVKRTGEKVFLECVQDMDHENMFWYRQDPGLGLRLIYFSYDVKMKEKGDIPEGYSVSREKKERFSLILESASTNQTSMYLCASSTPTGGTEAFFGQGTRLTVV.

This clone showed up just a few times. The rearrangement uses TRBV21-1 and TRBJ2-3; TRBD2 is the table's D call, not checked against the DNA. TRBV21-1 is termed a pseudogene. The CDR3 sequence is 16 residues long. The CDR3 region is CASSKKLAGFTDTQYF. In DNA, the CDR3 is TGTGCCAGCAGCAAAAAACTAGCGGGGTTCACAGATACGCAGTATTTT.

The chain joins TRBV10-1 to TRBJ2-7, with a weak D call TRBD2 (6 bases). V was shortened by 3 bases and J by 2 bases, with 14 bases between the two germline ends. The germline gives CDR1 WNHNN, CDR2 SYGVQD (reference sequence). The CDR3 runs to 15 residues. This CDR3 is CASSERRESPYEQYF. Here the CDR3 DNA reads TGCGCCAGCAGTGAAAGGAGGGAGAGCCCCTACGAGCAGTACTTC.

J is TRBJ1-4 and V is TRBV6-5, with D hard to call. This CDR3 comprises 14 residues. The V gene's germline CDR1 is MNHEY and CDR2 SVGAGI. Trimming removed 5 bases from V and 8 bases from J, with 15 bases in between. CDR3 residues: CASSPLAPGEKLFF. In DNA, the CDR3 is TGTGCCAGCAGTCCCCTGGCCCCGGGAGAAAAACTGTTTTTT.

The J gene is TRBJ2-2, the V gene TRBV6-6; 8 positions match TRBD2. V dropped 7 bases and J dropped 0; count of bases not matched to a gene: 7. This CDR3 comprises 16 residues. Germline CDR1 MNHNY, CDR2 SVGAGI (reference sequence). In DNA form, the CDR3 reads TGTGCCAGCAAGCGCGGGGGGATCCCGAACACCGGGGAGCTGTTTTTT. Its protein is CASKRGGIPNTGELFF.

Concerning this clone: The sample carries other DNA sequences with the same CDR3. The chain employs TRBV6-6 and TRBJ2-1; D call uncertain. The CDR3 length is 11 residues. The germline V and J ends were trimmed by 4 bases and 7 bases, with 5 bases remaining between them. Germline CDR1 and CDR2: MNHNY and SVGAGI (reference sequence). CDR3 loop: CASSLTNEQFF. Here the CDR3 DNA reads TGTGCCAGCAGTTTGACTAATGAGCAGTTCTTC.

This sequence joins TRBV30 and TRBJ2-7; 9 nucleotides match TRBD1. The CDR3 is made up of 14 amino acids. V lost 3 bases and J lost 5; bases outside the gene matches: 8. Germline V CDR1 and CDR2: GTSNPN, SVGIG (reference sequence). The DNA of the CDR3 is TGTGCCTGGAGAGGAAACAGGGGGCCGAACGAGCAGTACTTC. It is translated as CAWRGNRGPNEQYF.

The gene calls are TRBV7-9 and TRBJ2-3, with 7 nucleotides matching TRBD1. Trimming cost V 5 bases and J 9 bases; bases outside gene matches: 8. Germline values: CDR1 SEHNR, CDR2 FQNEAQ (reference sequence). This CDR3 has 13 amino acids. CDR3 sequence reads: CASSPTGTETQYF. The CDR3 nucleotides read TGTGCCAGCAGCCCGACAGGGACGGAGACGCAGTATTTT.

This chain joins TRBV2 and TRBJ2-1, with TRBD2 identical over 11 bases. The CDR3 contains 17 residues. The germline V gene has CDR1 SNHLY and CDR2 FYNNEI. V dropped 7 bases and J dropped 5; count of bases not matched to a gene: 13. Written as DNA, the CDR3 is TGTGCCAGCATGAAGAGGACTAGCGGGCGTACAAACAATGAGCAGTTCTTC. Protein product: CASMKRTSGRTNNEQFF.

This clone has only one observation. The chain is built from TRBV7-2 and TRBJ2-3, with a possible D match to TRBD2 (5 bases). Trimming took 3 bases from V and 0 from J, leaving 7 bases between them. The CDR3 length is 14 residues. Germline V gives CDR1 SGHTA, CDR2 FQGNSA. The CDR3: CASSLDSSTDTQYF. In DNA, the CDR3 is TGTGCCAGCAGCTTGGACTCTAGCACAGATACGCAGTATTTT.

This chain uses TRBV5-1 with TRBJ2-3, with 12 bases matching TRBD2. The J segment lost 2 bases and the V segment lost 4 bases, leaving 5 bases of the junction unmatched. Germline-derived CDR1 and CDR2 are SGHRS and YFSETQ. The CDR3 totals 16 residues. CDR3: CASSPRTSGNTDTQYF. As DNA, the CDR3 is TGCGCCAGCAGCCCGAGGACTAGCGGGAACACAGATACGCAGTATTTT.

The chain couples TRBV11-2 to TRBJ2-3; 10 bases align to TRBD2. Germline loops: CDR1 SGHAT, CDR2 FQNNGV. The CDR3 is 16 amino acids. V shed 4 bases and J 3 bases; nucleotides not matched to a gene: 7. CDR3 sequence: CASSYRSGRGTDTQYF. The CDR3 nucleotides are TGTGCCAGCAGCTACCGAAGCGGGAGGGGTACAGATACGCAGTATTTT.

DNA of the CDR3: TGTGCCAGCAGCTCACTGCATCGCACAGATACGCAGTATTTT. Amino acids: CASSSLHRTDTQYF. The chain recombines TRBV6-5 with TRBJ2-3; D remains ambiguous. V was clipped by 6 bases and J by 1 base, with 11 bases between them. The CDR3 has 14 residues. CDR1 and CDR2 (germline): MNHEY, SVGAGI.

The chain links TRBV14 to TRBJ1-1, with D tentatively TRBD1 (5 bases). The ends were cut back, 3 bases at V and 8 bases at J, with 13 bases in the middle. The germline V gene has CDR1 SGHDN and CDR2 FVKESK. The CDR3 contains 13 residues. CDR3 residues: CASSHLGQQEAFF. The CDR3 DNA reads TGTGCCAGCAGCCATTTAGGACAACAAGAAGCTTTCTTT.

This chain joins TRBV7-6 and TRBJ2-3, with 9 bases aligning to TRBD1. The ends lost 5 bases at V and 4 bases at J; junction bases unmatched: 10. Germline-derived CDR1 and CDR2 are SGHVS and FNYEAQ. The CDR3 has 16 residues. Here the CDR3 reads CASSPSGQGISDTQYF. Written as DNA, the CDR3 is TGTGCCAGCAGCCCCTCCGGACAGGGGATCTCAGATACGCAGTATTTT.

This rearrangement joins TRBV5-1 to TRBJ2-7; 7 bases align to TRBD1. This CDR3 has 13 amino acids. Germline V CDR1 and CDR2: SGHRS, YFSETQ. With V trimmed by 0 bases and J by 6 bases, 3 bases remained unmatched. DNA of the CDR3: TGCGCCAGCAGCTTGGAGGGGGCTGGCGAGCAGTACTTC. Translated, it gives CASSLEGAGEQYF.

This chain connects TRBV29-1 to TRBJ2-5; no definite D call. V lost 0 bases, J lost 11 bases, and 10 bases lay in between. This CDR3 contains 11 residues. In germline, CDR1 is SQVTM, CDR2 ANQGSEA. The CDR3, as DNA: TGCAGCGTTGAAGATCCCCTGGAGCAGTACTTC. Residues: CSVEDPLEQYF.

The gene calls are TRBV27 and TRBJ2-7, with TRBD1 identical over 7 bases. Germline V gives CDR1 MNHEY, CDR2 SMNVEV (reference sequence). Trimming removed 6 bases from V and 0 bases from J; junction bases left unmatched: 8. The CDR3 has 15 amino acids. The CDR3 loop reads CASSPTGQISYEQYF. The DNA for the CDR3 is TGTGCCAGCAGCCCTACGGGACAGATCTCCTACGAGCAGTACTTC.

The CDR3 sequence: CASSSQPPRLQGAWQPQHF. CDR3 nucleotide sequence: TGTGCCAGCAGCTCCCAGCCCCCTCGGTTGCAGGGGGCTTGGCAGCCCCAGCATTTT. The chain joins TRBV7-2 to TRBJ1-5, with 8 bases lining up with TRBD1. The V and J ends lost 4 bases and 7 bases, in that order; junction bases with no gene match: 21. This CDR3 spans 19 amino acids. Germline V lookup: CDR1 SGHTA, CDR2 FQGNSA.

The V and J genes are TRBV9 and TRBJ1-2; D not certain. The germline V gene has CDR1 SGDLS and CDR2 YYNGEE. The V and J ends lost 6 bases and 4 bases respectively, with 4 bases between them. The CDR3 spans 10 residues. CDR3 coding DNA: TGTGCCAGCAAGAGCTATGGCTACACCTTC. Translation gives CASKSYGYTF.